A single sample is the source of the 31 T cell receptor beta chains below, sequenced in a study of breast tumors, draining lymph nodes, adjacent tissues (TCRdb year 2016). Library prep was done by multiplex PCR. The instrument was an Illumina HiSeq 2000. TCRdb reprocessed the public reads (quality trimming at Q25 with fastp, clone calling with MiXCR) and kept in-frame beta chains. CDR3 protein sequences are deduplicated, and each keeps its most common genes and DNA. This sample gives 100,000 to 150,000 distinct CDR3 sequences in total; approximately 20% of them show up just once. About 2.4% of the sample belongs to the ten largest clones. Lymph node samples came from the axillary draining lymph nodes of breast cancer patients. The sequencing sample was made of axillary lymph node tissue. The receptors were sampled from a female donor with breast cancer. Some clones in this sample may be carry-over from other donors' samples.

In this sample, this clonotype turned up many times. The CDR3 spells CASSAGNQQYF. In DNA form, the CDR3 reads TGTGCCAGCAGTGCAGGGAATCAGCAGTACTTC. The rearrangement links TRBV2 to TRBJ2-7; TRBD1 is a possible D gene (5 bases). The CDR3 has 11 residues. CDR1 and CDR2 (germline): SNHLY, FYNNEI. With 4 bases removed from V and 8 bases from J, the gap between germline ends came to 9 bases.

There are many counts of this clonotype. The chain recombines TRBV19 with TRBJ2-7; D unresolved. V gave up 4 bases and J gave up 6 bases, with 13 bases separating them. In germline, CDR1 is LNHDA, CDR2 SQIVND (reference sequence). The CDR3 is made up of 13 amino acids. The CDR3 bases are TGTGCCAGTAGTAATGGCGTAAGACTCGAGCAGTACTTC. This translates into CASSNGVRLEQYF.

This clonotype occurred many times. The chain is built from TRBV20-1 and TRBJ2-3, with 10 bases aligning to TRBD2. Germline lookup yields CDR1 DFQATT and CDR2 SNEGSKA (reference sequence). This CDR3 spans 17 amino acids. J lost 4 bases, V lost 6 bases, and 16 bases had no gene match. The CDR3 nucleotides read TGCAGTGCGCTAGGGGCTTGGGCTAGCGGGAGCTCAGATACGCAGTATTTT. Encoded protein: CSALGAWASGSSDTQYF.

This clonotype was seen ten or more times. The rearrangement links TRBV4-1 to TRBJ2-1; the match to TRBD2 covers 11 bases. The CDR3 is 16 residues long. Germline CDR1 reads MGHRA; CDR2 reads YSYEKL. Trimming at V came to 4 bases and at J to 5 bases, leaving 7 bases not matched to a gene. The CDR3 DNA is TGCGCCAGCAGCCGATATAGCGGGAGGGACGACAATGAGCAGTTCTTC. Its protein is CASSRYSGRDDNEQFF.

This clonotype was observed at least ten times. The rearrangement joins TRBV29-1 to TRBJ2-6; 7 nucleotides align to TRBD1. Germline V lookup: CDR1 SQVTM, CDR2 ANQGSEA. The trim removed 4 bases at V and 1 base at J, leaving 4 bases unmatched. The CDR3 spans 15 residues. This chain's CDR3 is CSVGGQASGANVLTF. The CDR3 bases are TGCAGCGTTGGAGGACAGGCTTCTGGGGCCAACGTCCTGACTTTC.

Only a few counts were recorded for this clonotype. This chain joins TRBV28 and TRBJ1-2; 10 nucleotides agree with TRBD1. CDR3 length: 14 residues. The germline CDR1 and CDR2 sequences are MDHEN and SYDVKM. The V and J ends lost 5 bases and 8 bases, in that order; junction bases with no gene match: 8. This chain's CDR3 is CASSRSGTGVGYTF. The CDR3 region has the DNA TGTGCCAGCAGTCGATCCGGGACAGGGGTAGGCTACACCTTC.

The chain is built from TRBV19 and TRBJ2-7, with 11 bases matching TRBD2. Trimming took 5 bases from V and 3 from J; bases not matched to a gene: 24. This CDR3 has 21 residues. Germline CDR1 and CDR2: LNHDA and SQIVND (reference sequence). In nucleotides, the CDR3 is TGTGCCAGTAGTGCCGGGACAGGAGCTACACTAGCGGGAGAAATCAACTACGAGCAGTACTTC. Translated: CASSAGTGATLAGEINYEQYF.

This clonotype was seen a handful of times. This CDR3 is missing its conserved last phenylalanine or tryptophan, likely due to a read error. This rearrangement joins TRBV6-4 to TRBJ2-1; 7 bases match TRBD2. The CDR3 consists of 13 residues. V shed 6 bases and J 8 bases; nucleotides not matched to a gene: 7. Germline CDR1 reads MRHNA; CDR2 reads SNTAGT. The CDR3 spells CASSASAGDEQFS. CDR3 nucleotides: TGTGCCAGCAGCGCTTCGGCGGGGGATGAGCAGTTCTCC.

On this clonotype itself: It may be a read error: a sequence one base away is much more abundant. V gene TRBV30 combines with J gene TRBJ1-2; 8 bases are a match to TRBD1. The CDR3 is 14 amino acids. Germline V lookup: CDR1 GTSNPN, CDR2 SVGIG (reference sequence). As DNA, the CDR3 is TGTTCCTGGAGTCCGGACAGGGTTGACTATGGCTACACCTTC. Translation: CSWSPDRVDYGYTF.

This clonotype was seen ten or more times. This chain connects TRBV18 to TRBJ2-7; a possible D gene is TRBD1 (6 bases). V lost 3 bases to trimming and J lost 5 bases, with 17 bases between them. The germline CDR1 and CDR2 sequences are KGHSH and LQKENI. The CDR3 runs to 15 residues. The CDR3 is CASSPLQGLRNEQYF. The DNA for the CDR3 is TGTGCCAGCTCACCGTTACAGGGTTTGAGAAACGAGCAGTACTTC. Full variable domain (missing parts from reference TRBV18 and TRBJ2-7): NAGVMQNPRHLVRRRGQEARLRCSPMKGHSHVYWYRQLPEEGLKFMVYLQKENIIDESGMPKERFSAEFPKEGPSILRIQQVVRGDSAAYFCASSPLQGLRNEQYFGPGTRLTVT.

In regard to this clonotype: A much larger clone sits a single nucleotide away, making a read error possible. The CDR3 sequence: CASSLGHDYTWELFF. The CDR3 nucleotides read TGCGCCAGCAGCCTCGGACACGATTACACCTGGGAGCTGTTTTTT. V and J are TRBV4-3 and TRBJ2-2, with a possible D match to TRBD1 (5 bases). Germline values: CDR1 LGHNA, CDR2 YSLEER. The CDR3 is 15 residues long.

This clonotype was counted a few times. This chain uses TRBV5-4 with TRBJ2-5; weak D call: TRBD1 (5 bases). The germline CDR1 and CDR2 sequences are SGHNT and YYREEE (reference sequence). V was clipped by 0 bases and J by 1 base, with 7 bases between them. The CDR3 has 14 residues. The CDR3, as DNA: TGTGCCAGCAGCTTGGGGACATTCCAAGAGACCCAGTACTTC. It encodes CASSLGTFQETQYF. The complete variable domain, with remaining parts taken from reference TRBV5-4 and TRBJ2-5, reads ETGVTQSPTHLIKTRGQQVTLRCSSQSGHNTVSWYQQALGQGPQFIFQYYREEENGRGNFPPRFSGLQFPNYSSELNVNALELDDSALYLCASSLGTFQETQYFGPGTRLLVL.

The rearrangement links TRBV7-2 to TRBJ1-1; no definite D call. CDR3 size: 13 residues. Germline CDR1 and CDR2: SGHTA and FQGNSA. V was shortened by 3 bases and J by 1 base, with 6 bases between the two germline ends. CDR3 loop: CASSFRGNTEAFF. CDR3 in DNA: TGTGCCAGCAGCTTTCGGGGGAACACTGAAGCTTTCTTT.

This clonotype has ten or more counts. The chain combines TRBV7-8 with TRBJ2-3; 11 bases fit TRBD2. Germline lookup yields CDR1 SGHVS and CDR2 FQNEAQ. The CDR3 length is 17 residues. V shed 4 bases, J shed 4 bases, and the junction held 10 bases outside the gene matches. The CDR3 region is CASSSKNPGLAADTQYF. The CDR3 DNA sequence: TGTGCCAGCAGCTCTAAGAACCCGGGACTAGCGGCAGATACGCAGTATTTT.

For this clonotype: Possible read error: a much larger clone is one base away. The CDR3 DNA is TGTGCCAGCAGCTTGGCCCTTGGGAGGGGGCGTTTTGGCTACACCTTC. As protein: CASSLALGRGRFGYTF. The V gene is TRBV5-4, the J gene TRBJ1-2; 7 bases fit TRBD1. The CDR3 covers 16 residues. Losses at the gene ends were 0 bases for V and 7 bases for J; bases not matched to a gene: 12. Germline V lookup: CDR1 SGHNT, CDR2 YYREEE (reference sequence).

Details on this clonotype: A much larger clone sits a single nucleotide away, making a read error possible. The gene calls are TRBV4-1 and TRBJ1-5; 8 bases line up with TRBD1. The CDR3 is 16 residues long. CDR1 MGHRA and CDR2 YSYEKL come from the germline V gene. The CDR3 reads CASGQEPGQGNQPQHF. CDR3 DNA: TGCGCCAGCGGCCAAGAACCGGGACAGGGCAATCAGCCCCAGCATTTT.

This chain links TRBV30 with TRBJ1-5; a weak D match, TRBD1 (6 bases). V was pared by 8 bases and J by 4 bases, with 15 bases between. In germline, CDR1 is GTSNPN, CDR2 SVGIG (reference sequence). The CDR3 runs to 13 residues. CDR3 amino acids: CARGGGWNQPQHF. The CDR3, as DNA: TGTGCCCGGGGGGGGGGCTGGAATCAGCCCCAGCATTTT.

The table lists this clonotype with many counts. The chain uses TRBV6-5 and TRBJ2-1; 12 nucleotides align to TRBD2. This CDR3 has 17 amino acids. Losses at the gene ends were 2 bases for V and 1 base for J; bases not matched to a gene: 3. Germline-derived CDR1 and CDR2 are MNHEY and SVGAGI. CDR3 amino acids: CASSYRTSGNSYNEQFF. The CDR3 DNA reads TGTGCCAGCAGTTACAGGACTAGCGGGAATTCCTACAATGAGCAGTTCTTC.

The chain carries TRBV19 and TRBJ1-5; 9 nucleotides agree with TRBD1. The CDR3 spans 13 residues. V lost 10 bases, J lost 9 bases, and 10 bases stayed unmatched. In germline, CDR1 is LNHDA, CDR2 SQIVND (reference sequence). CDR3 region: CATSPGTGSPQHF. In DNA, the CDR3 is TGTGCCACCTCCCCCGGGACAGGGTCGCCCCAGCATTTT.

This clonotype was seen repeatedly, ten times or more. The J gene is TRBJ2-3, the V gene TRBV24-1, with D uncertain. CDR3 size: 13 residues. Germline CDR1 reads KGHDR; CDR2 reads SFDVKD. Trimming cost V 6 bases and J 2 bases, with 8 bases left between them. This CDR3 reads CATSRANTDTQYF. Here the CDR3 DNA reads TGTGCCACCAGTAGGGCAAACACAGATACGCAGTATTTT.

This clonotype has at least ten counts. This chain uses TRBV15 with TRBJ1-3; the D gene is possibly TRBD1 (5 bases). Germline V CDR1 and CDR2: LNHNV, YYDKDF (reference sequence). The V end lost 4 bases, the J end lost 0 bases, and 10 bases lay between the germline ends. The CDR3 runs 15 residues. The DNA for the CDR3 is TGTGCCACCAGCAAGGACACCCCCTCTGGAAACACCATATATTTT. Its protein is CATSKDTPSGNTIYF.

To note about this clonotype: It may be a read error: a sequence one base away is much more abundant. J is TRBJ2-2 and V is TRBV19, with D possibly called TRBD1 or TRBD2 (6 bases each). The CDR3 has 15 residues. CDR1 LNHDA and CDR2 SQIVND come from the germline V gene (reference sequence). V gave up 8 bases and J gave up 0 bases, with 13 bases separating them. CDR3 sequence: CASAGQATNTGELFF. The DNA for the CDR3 is TGTGCCAGTGCGGGACAAGCGACGAACACCGGGGAGCTGTTTTTT.

The rearrangement joins TRBV20-1 to TRBJ2-4; 7 nucleotides match TRBD2. The germline V gene encodes CDR1 DFQATT and CDR2 SNEGSKA (reference sequence). This CDR3 contains 15 residues. J lost 0 bases, V lost 3 bases, and 5 bases had no gene match. CDR3 in amino acids: CSARRGFLAKNIQYF. The DNA of the CDR3 is TGCAGTGCTAGGCGGGGGTTTCTAGCCAAAAACATTCAGTACTTC.

This clonotype occurred a few times. A single base separates this from a much larger clone, so it may be a read error. The J gene is TRBJ2-1, the V gene TRBV5-1; 7 bases fit TRBD2. The trim removed 4 bases at V and 6 bases at J, leaving 10 bases unmatched. Germline lookup yields CDR1 SGHRS and CDR2 YFSETQ. This CDR3 contains 15 residues. CDR3 sequence reads: CASSAAGLVGNEQFF. The CDR3 region has the DNA TGCGCCAGCAGCGCAGCCGGACTAGTCGGCAATGAGCAGTTCTTC.

On this clonotype: A read error may explain this, as a much larger clone is one base away. The CDR3 here is CSSTVQGSYEQYF. The CDR3 DNA follows: TGCAGTTCTACGGTACAGGGCTCCTACGAGCAGTACTTC. This sequence joins TRBV20-1 and TRBJ2-7, with D maybe TRBD1 (6 bases). Trimming cost V 8 bases and J 0 bases, with 14 bases left between them. The CDR3 is 13 amino acids. Germline loops: CDR1 DFQATT, CDR2 SNEGSKA (reference sequence).

About this clonotype itself: A junction end diverges from the germline sequence, so it may reflect a read error. The chain links TRBV18 to TRBJ2-1, with TRBD2 matching over 10 bases. The CDR3 is made up of 15 amino acids. CDR1 is KGHSH and CDR2 is LQKENI in the germline V gene. The CDR3 here is CASSSSGSVYNEQLF. The CDR3, as DNA: TGTGCCAGCTCATCTAGCGGGAGCGTTTACAATGAGCAGCTCTTC.

This clonotype was detected ten times or more. The J gene is TRBJ2-3, the V gene TRBV6-1; TRBD1 or TRBD2 may be the D gene (6 bases each). CDR3 length equals 16 residues. Germline assignment: CDR1 MNHNS and CDR2 SASEGT. V lost 7 bases, J lost 1 base, and 18 bases lay in between. Here the CDR3 reads CASNQGGTIGTDTQYF. The CDR3 bases are TGTGCCAGCAACCAAGGGGGGACCATCGGCACAGATACGCAGTATTTT.

Many counts were recorded for this clonotype. V and J are TRBV20-1 and TRBJ2-7; D is possibly TRBD1 (5 bases). V shed 3 bases and J shed 0 bases, with 9 bases lying between them. Looked up from germline, CDR1 is DFQATT and CDR2 is SNEGSKA (reference sequence). CDR3 size: 13 residues. The CDR3 sequence: CSARGQHSYEQYF. CDR3 DNA sequence: TGCAGTGCTAGGGGGCAGCACTCCTACGAGCAGTACTTC.

In the case of this clonotype: A much larger clone lies one base from this, so it may be a read error. The rearrangement uses TRBV9 and TRBJ1-5; the D gene is possibly TRBD1 (5 bases). Germline CDR1 SGDLS, CDR2 YYNGEE. The CDR3 runs 14 residues. The DNA for the CDR3 is TGTGCCAGCAGCCAGGGTGTTAGCAGTCAGCCCCAGCATTTT. Its translation: CASSQGVSSQPQHF.

This clonotype was detected ten times or more. This chain joins TRBV11-2 and TRBJ2-7; 12 positions match TRBD2. The CDR3 sequence is 17 residues long. V lost 4 bases to trimming and J lost 1 base; unmatched junction nucleotides: 8. Germline V gene lookup returns CDR1 SGHAT and CDR2 FQNNGV. For the CDR3, the DNA is TGTGCCAGCAGCTCACACCCCGGGACTAGCGGGTCCTACGAGCAGTACTTC. This sequence encodes CASSSHPGTSGSYEQYF.

This clonotype was found many times. This chain joins TRBV2 and TRBJ2-7, with a possible D match to TRBD1 (5 bases). The CDR3 contains 12 residues. Germline CDR1 SNHLY, CDR2 FYNNEI. Between the trimmed V and J ends, which lost 8 bases and 3 bases, there was a span of 11 bases. The CDR3 bases are TGTGCCAGCGGGCAGGGCAGCTACGAGCAGTACTTC. It is translated as CASGQGSYEQYF.